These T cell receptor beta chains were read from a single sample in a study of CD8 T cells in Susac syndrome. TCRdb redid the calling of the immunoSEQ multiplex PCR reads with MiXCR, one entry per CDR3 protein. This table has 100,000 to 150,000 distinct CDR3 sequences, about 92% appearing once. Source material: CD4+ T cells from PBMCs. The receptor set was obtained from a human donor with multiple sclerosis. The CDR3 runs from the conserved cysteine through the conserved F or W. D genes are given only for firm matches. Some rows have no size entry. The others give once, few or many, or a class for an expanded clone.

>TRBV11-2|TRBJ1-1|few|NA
CASSLYGGTEAFF
TGTGCCAGCAGCTTATACGGGGGGACTGAAGCTTTCTTT
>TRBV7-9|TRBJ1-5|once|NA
CASSLTRGGSGNQPQHF
TGTGCCAGCAGCTTAACCCGAGGGGGATCTGGCAATCAGCCCCAGCATTTT
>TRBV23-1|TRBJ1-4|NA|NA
CASRSRVNEKLFF
TGCGCCAGCAGATCCAGGGTTAATGAAAAACTGTTTTTT
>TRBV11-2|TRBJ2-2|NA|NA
CASTLGGYDTGELFF
TGTGCCAGCACCCTCGGAGGATATGACACCGGGGAGCTGTTTTTT
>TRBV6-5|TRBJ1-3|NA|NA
CASRARADSGNTIYF
TGTGCCAGCAGGGCTCGGGCCGACTCTGGAAACACCATATATTTT
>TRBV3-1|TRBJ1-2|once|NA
CASSNMYTGTNYGYTF
TGTGCCAGCAGCAACATGTACACAGGGACAAACTATGGCTACACCTTC
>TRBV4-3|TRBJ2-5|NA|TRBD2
CASSQAVAGEETQYF
TGCGCCAGCAGCCAAGCGGTAGCGGGGGAAGAGACCCAGTACTTC
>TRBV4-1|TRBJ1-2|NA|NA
CASSQDGRGYGYTF
TGCGCCAGCAGCCAAGATGGGCGGGGCTATGGCTACACCTTC
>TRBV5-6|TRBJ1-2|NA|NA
CASSRGVGHGYGYTF
TGTGCCAGCAGTCGGGGGGTGGGGCATGGCTATGGCTACACCTTC
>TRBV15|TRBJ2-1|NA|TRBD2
CATSGGLAGYNEQFF
TGTGCCACCAGCGGAGGACTAGCGGGGTACAATGAGCAGTTCTTC
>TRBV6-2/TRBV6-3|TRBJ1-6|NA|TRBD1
CASTGQINSPLHF
TGTGCCAGCACGGGACAGATTAATTCACCCCTCCACTTT
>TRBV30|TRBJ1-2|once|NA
CAWSDSWTRYGYTF
TGTGCCTGGAGCGACTCTTGGACCCGCTATGGCTACACCTTC
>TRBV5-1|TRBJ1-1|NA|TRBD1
CASSSGGRTNTEAFF
TGCGCCAGCAGCTCAGGGGGGCGGACGAACACTGAAGCTTTCTTT
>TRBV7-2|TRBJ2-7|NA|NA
CASSNRGGSYEQYF
TGTGCCAGCAGCAATAGAGGGGGCTCCTACGAGCAGTACTTC
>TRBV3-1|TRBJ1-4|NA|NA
CASSQGGTEKLFF
TGTGCCAGCAGCCAAGGGGGCACTGAAAAACTGTTTTTT
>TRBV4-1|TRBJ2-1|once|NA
CASSHGRSPSYNEQFF
TGCGCCAGCAGCCATGGTAGGAGCCCCTCCTACAATGAGCAGTTCTTC
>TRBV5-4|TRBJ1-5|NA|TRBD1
CASSFKGAPNQPQHF
TGTGCCAGCAGCTTTAAGGGGGCGCCTAATCAGCCCCAGCATTTT
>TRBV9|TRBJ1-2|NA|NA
CASSGDPAGYTF
TGTGCCAGCAGCGGGGACCCGGCGGGCTACACCTTC
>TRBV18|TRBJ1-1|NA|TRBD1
CASSPRTGPMNTEAFF
TGTGCCAGCTCACCGAGGACAGGACCTATGAACACTGAAGCTTTCTTT
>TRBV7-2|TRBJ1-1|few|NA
CASSLAEGREAFF
TGTGCCAGCAGCTTAGCCGAGGGGAGGGAGGCTTTCTTT
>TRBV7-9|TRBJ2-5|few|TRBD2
CASSLGGEETQYF
TGTGCCAGCAGTTTGGGAGGGGAGGAGACCCAGTACTTC
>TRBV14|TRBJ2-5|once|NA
CASSRQLGQETQYF
TGTGCCAGCAGCCGCCAGCTAGGGCAAGAGACCCAGTACTTC
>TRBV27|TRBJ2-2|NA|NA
CASSFGASTGELFF
TGTGCCAGCAGTTTTGGGGCAAGCACCGGGGAGCTGTTTTTT
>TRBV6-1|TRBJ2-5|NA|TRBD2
CASRLAGASEETQYF
TGTGCCAGCAGACTAGCGGGGGCGTCGGAAGAGACCCAGTACTTC
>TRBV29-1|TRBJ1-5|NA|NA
CSVGGPTGRNQPQHF
TGCAGCGTTGGGGGGCCCACAGGCCGAAATCAGCCCCAGCATTTT
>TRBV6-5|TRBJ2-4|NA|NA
CASSYSWGEGTKNIQYF
TGTGCCAGCAGTTACTCGTGGGGTGAGGGAACCAAAAACATTCAGTACTTC
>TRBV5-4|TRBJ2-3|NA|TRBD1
CASSRVDPGGDTQYF
TGTGCCAGCAGCCGCGTTGACCCAGGGGGAGATACGCAGTATTTT
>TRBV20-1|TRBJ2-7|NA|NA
CSASDRGYEQYF
TGCAGTGCCTCGGACAGAGGCTACGAGCAGTACTTC
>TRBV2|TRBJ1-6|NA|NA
CASSDRRDSPLHF
TGTGCCAGCAGTGATCGACGGGATTCACCCCTCCACTTT
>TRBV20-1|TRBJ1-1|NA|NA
CSATHPGGHTEAFF
TGCAGTGCCACCCATCCCGGGGGCCACACTGAAGCTTTCTTT
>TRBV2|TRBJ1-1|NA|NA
CASSAFRPGAFF
TGTGCCAGCAGTGCGTTTCGGCCGGGAGCTTTCTTT
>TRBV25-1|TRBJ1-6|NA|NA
CASSESIRGRSPLHF
TGTGCCAGCAGTGAGAGCATCCGAGGGAGATCACCCCTCCACTTT
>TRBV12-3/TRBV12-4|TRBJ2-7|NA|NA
CASSSGGRYEQYF
TGTGCCAGCAGTTCCGGGGGGCGCTACGAGCAGTACTTC
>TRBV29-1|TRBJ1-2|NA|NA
CSVGTPPSGYTF
TGCAGCGTGGGGACGCCACCATCAGGGTACACCTTC
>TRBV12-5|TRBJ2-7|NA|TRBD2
CASGSRVGGGSSYEQYF
TGTGCTAGTGGTTCACGGGTCGGGGGGGGAAGCTCCTACGAGCAGTACTTC
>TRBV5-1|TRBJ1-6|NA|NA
CASSEDPPRGSYNSPLHF
TGCGCCAGCAGCGAGGATCCCCCAAGAGGGTCCTATAATTCACCCCTCCACTTT
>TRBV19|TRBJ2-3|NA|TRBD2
CASTGGRGTDTQYF
TGTGCCAGTACGGGGGGGCGGGGGACAGATACGCAGTATTTT
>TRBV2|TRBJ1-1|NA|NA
CATRSRVQNTEAFF
TGTGCCACCAGAAGCAGGGTGCAGAACACTGAAGCTTTCTTT
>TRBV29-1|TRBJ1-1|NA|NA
CSVLVTDPEAFF
TGCAGCGTTCTGGTGACAGATCCTGAAGCTTTCTTT
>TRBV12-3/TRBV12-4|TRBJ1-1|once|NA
CASSQGGVRNTEAFF
TGTGCCAGCAGTCAAGGGGGGGTGCGGAACACTGAAGCTTTCTTT
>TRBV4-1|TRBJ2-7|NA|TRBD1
CASSQGQGFSYEQYF
TGCGCCAGCAGCCAAGGACAGGGATTCTCCTACGAGCAGTACTTC
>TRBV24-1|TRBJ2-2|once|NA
CATSGGSAGELFF
TGTGCCACCAGTGGAGGATCGGCCGGGGAGCTGTTTTTT
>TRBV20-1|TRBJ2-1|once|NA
CSARRASSPDEQFF
TGCAGTGCTAGGAGGGCTAGCAGTCCGGATGAGCAGTTCTTC
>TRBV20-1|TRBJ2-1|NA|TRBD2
CSAMRLAGGNEQFF
TGCAGTGCTATGCGGCTAGCGGGGGGCAATGAGCAGTTCTTC
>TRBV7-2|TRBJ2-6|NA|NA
CASSLGPGNGANVLTF
TGTGCCAGCAGCTTAGGTCCGGGTAATGGGGCCAACGTCCTGACTTTC
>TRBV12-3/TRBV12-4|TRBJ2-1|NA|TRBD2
CASSRLAGTYNEQFF
TGTGCCAGCAGTCGACTAGCGGGGACCTACAATGAGCAGTTCTTC
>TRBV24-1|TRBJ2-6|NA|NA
CATRGPGANVLTF
TGTGCCACCAGGGGGCCTGGGGCCAACGTCCTGACTTTC
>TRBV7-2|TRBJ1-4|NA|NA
CASSSAGPEKLFF
TGTGCCAGCAGCTCAGCGGGGCCTGAAAAACTGTTTTTT
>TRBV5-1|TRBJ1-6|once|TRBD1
CASRAGTDSYNSPLHF
TGCGCCAGCAGGGCCGGGACAGACTCCTATAATTCACCCCTCCACTTT
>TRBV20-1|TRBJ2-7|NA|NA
CSAQNINPSSYEQYF
TGCAGTGCTCAAAACATAAACCCAAGCTCCTACGAGCAGTACTTC
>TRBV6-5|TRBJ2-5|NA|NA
CASSYGGLAKTQYF
TGTGCCAGCAGTTACGGCGGGCTAGCTAAGACCCAGTACTTC
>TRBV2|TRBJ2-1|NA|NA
CASSEQTPNEQFF
TGTGCCAGCAGTGAACAGACCCCCAATGAGCAGTTCTTC
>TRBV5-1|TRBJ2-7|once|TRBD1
CASSLYWDRDYEQYF
TGCGCCAGCAGCTTGTATTGGGACAGGGACTACGAGCAGTACTTC
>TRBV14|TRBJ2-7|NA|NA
CASSQARRTEQYF
TGTGCCAGCAGCCAAGCAAGGCGCACCGAGCAGTACTTC
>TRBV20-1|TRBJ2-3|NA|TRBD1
CSASRTGGDTQYF
TGCAGTGCTTCCCGGACAGGGGGAGATACGCAGTATTTT
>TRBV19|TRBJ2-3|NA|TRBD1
CASSPRTGSDTQYF
TGTGCCAGTAGTCCAAGGACAGGGTCAGATACGCAGTATTTT
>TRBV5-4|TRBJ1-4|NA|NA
CASSSDRNSEKLFF
TGTGCCAGCAGCAGCGATCGGAATTCGGAAAAACTGTTTTTT
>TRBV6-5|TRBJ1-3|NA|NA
CASRTGSGNTIYF
TGTGCCAGCAGAACAGGCTCTGGAAACACCATATATTTT
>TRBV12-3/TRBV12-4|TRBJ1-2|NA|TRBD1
CASSQGQGYGYTF
TGTGCCAGCAGTCAGGGACAGGGTTACGGCTACACCTTC